The clone carrying this TCR beta chain was recorded at least ten times. The data stem from a study of T cells in Graves' hyperthyroidism and ophthalmopathy. Germline V lookup: CDR1 MNHEY, CDR2 SVGEGT. V was clipped by 0 bases and J by 1 base, with 9 bases between them. CDR3 size: 15 residues. Amplified TCR beta CDR3 regions derived from RNA transcripts. The primer set for the first-round RT-PCR of the TCR CDR3 was HTBI. Each CDR3 protein is one row after TCRdb ran MiXCR on the multiplex PCR reads. Here the sample spans some 760,000 distinct CDR3 sequences, about 15% being singletons. Exclusion criteria comprised uncontrolled infection, other autoimmune disease, pregnancy or lactation.

J is TRBJ2-5 and V is TRBV6-2 or TRBV6-3, with unresolved D. The sequenced sample was blood. The TCR originated in a young woman with Graves' hyperthyroidism. CDR3 region: CASSYSADSQETQYF. The CDR3 region has the DNA TGTGCCAGCAGTTACTCGGCGGATTCCCAAGAGACCCAGTACTTC.